This entry lists 5 T cell receptor beta chains sequenced from one sample in a study of T cells after yellow fever vaccination. One entry per CDR3 protein, called by TCRdb with MiXCR from the 5' RACE reads. This table has hundreds of thousands of distinct CDR3 sequences, approximately 12% appearing once. This material consisted of PBMCs, taken on the day of the yellow fever booster vaccination. Source of these receptors: a man younger than 40 who received the YFV17D yellow fever vaccine.

This clonotype was seen only a few times. J is TRBJ2-2 and V is TRBV7-2, with D possibly matching TRBD1 (6 bases). This CDR3 contains 22 residues. Germline-derived CDR1 and CDR2 are SGHTA and FQGNSA. Trimming removed 4 bases at V and 4 bases at J, with 34 bases between. CDR3 protein: CASSWYGGLKQVGLPGTGELFF. The CDR3 DNA sequence: TGTGCCAGCAGCTGGTATGGGGGCCTTAAGCAAGTCGGCCTCCCGGGCACCGGGGAGCTGTTTTTT. Full variable domain (rest looked up from reference TRBV7-2 and TRBJ2-2): GAGVSQSPSNKVTEKGKDVELRCDPISGHTALYWYRQSLGQGLEFLIYFQGNSAPDKSGLPSDRFSAERTGGSVSTLTIQRTQQEDSAVYLCASSWYGGLKQVGLPGTGELFFGEGSRLTVL.

This clonotype has just a few counts. This chain links TRBV4-2 with TRBJ1-1; the D is unclear. The CDR3 totals 13 residues. Deletions cut 4 bases from V and 3 bases from J, with 9 bases between. The germline V gene encodes CDR1 LGHNA and CDR2 YNFKEQ. The DNA of the CDR3 is TGTGCCAGCAGCCTGATAGGCTACACTGAAGCTTTCTTT. Its translation is CASSLIGYTEAFF.

The J gene is TRBJ2-1, the V gene TRBV19; possible D gene TRBD1, 6 bases. Germline V CDR1 and CDR2: LNHDA, SQIVND (reference sequence). CDR3 length: 14 residues. V lost 3 bases to trimming and J lost 5 bases, with 11 bases between them. As DNA, the CDR3 is TGTGCCAGTAGTATGTATGGACAGAACAATGAGCAGTTCTTC. The encoded protein is CASSMYGQNNEQFF. The full variable domain, with the rest looked up from reference TRBV19 and TRBJ2-1, is DGGITQSPKYLFRKEGQNVTLSCEQNLNHDAMYWYRQDPGQGLRLIYYSQIVNDFQKGDIAEGYSVSREKKESFPLTVTSAQKNPTAFYLCASSMYGQNNEQFFGPGTRLTVL.

The chain links TRBV19 to TRBJ2-1; D not certain. Trimming removed 7 bases at V and 6 bases at J, with 13 bases between. The CDR3 totals 13 residues. The germline gives CDR1 LNHDA, CDR2 SQIVND (reference sequence). The CDR3 coding sequence is TGTGCCAGTACGGGTGTTGTTGGCAATGAGCAGTTCTTC. Translating it yields CASTGVVGNEQFF.

This clonotype turned up a few times. This chain joins TRBV27 and TRBJ2-7; 9 nucleotides agree with TRBD1. This CDR3 has 15 amino acids. Germline CDR1 MNHEY, CDR2 SMNVEV (reference sequence). Trimming cost V 6 bases and J 5 bases; bases outside gene matches: 11. The CDR3 reads CASRDPGQGFDEQYF. DNA of the CDR3: TGTGCCAGCAGGGACCCGGGACAGGGTTTCGACGAGCAGTACTTC.